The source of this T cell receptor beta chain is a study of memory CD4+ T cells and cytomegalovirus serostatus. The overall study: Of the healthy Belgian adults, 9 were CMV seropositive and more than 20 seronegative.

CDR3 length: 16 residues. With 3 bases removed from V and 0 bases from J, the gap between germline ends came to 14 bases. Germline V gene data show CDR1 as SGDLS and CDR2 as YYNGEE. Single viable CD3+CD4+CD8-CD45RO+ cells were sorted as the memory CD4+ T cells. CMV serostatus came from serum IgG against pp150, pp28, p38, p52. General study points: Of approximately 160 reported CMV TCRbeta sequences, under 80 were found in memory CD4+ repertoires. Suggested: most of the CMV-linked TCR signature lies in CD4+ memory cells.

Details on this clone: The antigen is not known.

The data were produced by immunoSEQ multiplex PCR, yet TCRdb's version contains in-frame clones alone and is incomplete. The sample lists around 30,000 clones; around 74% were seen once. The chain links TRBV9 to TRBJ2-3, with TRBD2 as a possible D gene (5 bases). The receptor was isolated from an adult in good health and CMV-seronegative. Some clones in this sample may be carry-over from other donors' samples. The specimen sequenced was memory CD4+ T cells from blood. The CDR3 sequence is CASSEGGFRSTDTQYF. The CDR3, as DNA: TGTGCCAGCAGCGAGGGCGGGTTTCGCAGCACAGATACGCAGTATTTT. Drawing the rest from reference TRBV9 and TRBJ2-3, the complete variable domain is DSGVTQTPKHLITATGQRVTLRCSPRSGDLSVYWYQQSLDQGLQFLIQYYNGEERAKGNILERFSAQQFPDLHSELNLSSLELGDSALYFCASSEGGFRSTDTQYFGPGTRLTVL.